This T cell receptor beta chain stems from a study of CD8+ T cells in alopecia areata. RNA extraction was followed by reverse transcription into cDNA, which acted as the sequencing template. Profiling relied on immunoSEQ multiplex PCR, and the TCRdb table lists in-frame clones only, not all of them. The sample has approximately 30,000 clones; less than 65% are singletons. Peripheral blood and lesional scalp punch biopsies were taken from alopecia areata patients. This receptor was identified in a human donor with alopecia areata. Input material: NKG2D-high CD8+ T cells sorted from blood.

CDR3 nucleotides: TGCGCCAGCAGCTTGGTTTCTGGTAAATCCTACGAGCAGTACTTC. Its translation is CASSLVSGKSYEQYF. The rearrangement uses TRBV5-1 and TRBJ2-7, with D hard to call. Trimming cost V 0 bases and J 1 base, with 11 bases left between them. The CDR3 has 15 residues. Germline V gene sequence: CDR1 SGHRS, CDR2 YFSETQ.